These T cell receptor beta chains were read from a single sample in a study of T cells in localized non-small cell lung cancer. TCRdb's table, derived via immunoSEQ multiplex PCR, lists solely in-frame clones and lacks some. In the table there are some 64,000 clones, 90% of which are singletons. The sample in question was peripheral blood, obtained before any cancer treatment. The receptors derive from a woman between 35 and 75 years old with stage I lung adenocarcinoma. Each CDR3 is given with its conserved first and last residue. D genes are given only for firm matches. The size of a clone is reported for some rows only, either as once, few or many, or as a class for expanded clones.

TGCGCCAGCAGCCAAGGCGCCGGGACTGTAGGATCACCCCTCCACTTT	CASSQGAGTVGSPLHF	TRBJ1-6	TRBV4-3	.	.
TGTGCCAGCAGTTCTGGACAGGGGATGTACGAGCAGTACTTC	CASSSGQGMYEQYF	TRBJ2-7	TRBV7-2	TRBD1	few
TGTGCCAGCAGCCTACTGGACAGGCCCACTGAAGCTTTCTTT	CASSLLDRPTEAFF	TRBJ1-1	TRBV7-8	TRBD1	.
TGTGCCAGCAGGGCTGCGGCGGCAAGGGAGCAGTACTTC	CASRAAAAREQYF	TRBJ2-7	TRBV13	.	.
TGCAGTGCCGGACTAGCAGGAGAGCAGTACTTC	CSAGLAGEQYF	TRBJ2-7	TRBV20-1	TRBD2	.
TGTGCCAGTAGTAATAGGCAGGGACCGTACAATGAGCAGTTCTTC	CASSNRQGPYNEQFF	TRBJ2-1	TRBV19	.	.
TGTGCCAGCAGCTTGGAATCCTACGAGCAGTACTTC	CASSLESYEQYF	TRBJ2-7	TRBV5-6	.	.
TGTGCCAGCAGTCCCCGGGTGACACTTGAAGCTTTCTTT	CASSPRVTLEAFF	TRBJ1-1	TRBV2	.	.
TGTGCCAGCTCAGGGACATTACCGGCTAATGAAAAACTGTTTTTT	CASSGTLPANEKLFF	TRBJ1-4	TRBV18	.	.
TGTGCCAGCAGCGTAGCCGTAGGGTCTGGCTACGAGCAGTACTTC	CASSVAVGSGYEQYF	TRBJ2-7	TRBV9	.	.
TGTGCCAGCAGCTACTACAGCGGGAGCTCCTACAATGAGCAGTTCTTC	CASSYYSGSSYNEQFF	TRBJ2-1	TRBV7-8	TRBD2	.
TGTGCCAGCTCACTGGACAGGGTCGGCACCGGGGAGCTGTTTTTT	CASSLDRVGTGELFF	TRBJ2-2	TRBV18	TRBD1	.
TGTGCCAGCTCACGAACAGGGTCTACCGGGGAGCTGTTTTTT	CASSRTGSTGELFF	TRBJ2-2	TRBV18	.	.
TGCGCCAGCAGCTTGCTGGGGAACACTGAAGCTTTCTTT	CASSLLGNTEAFF	TRBJ1-1	TRBV5-1	.	.
TGTGCCAGCAGCTCCTCCGGATCGACAGACCTATACAATGAGCAGTTCTTC	CASSSSGSTDLYNEQFF	TRBJ2-1	TRBV7-2	.	.
TGTGCTAGTCAGGGGGATGTAGATACGCAGTATTTT	CASQGDVDTQYF	TRBJ2-3	TRBV12-5	TRBD1	.
TGCGCCAGCAGCCAAGGCGCCCCGGGTGCATACGAGCAGTACTTC	CASSQGAPGAYEQYF	TRBJ2-7	TRBV4-3	.	.
TGTGCCAGTAGTTACCGGACCAGATTTTATGGCTACACCTTC	CASSYRTRFYGYTF	TRBJ1-2	TRBV19	.	.